This T cell receptor beta chain stems from a study of cytomegalovirus exposure and HLA in healthy donors. Notes on the study in general: Highly shared sequence variants in one cluster were likely a sequencing artifact. As a later analysis revealed, most CMV-associated TCR beta chains appeared HLA-restricted. Most TCRs appeared rarely, but some public TCRs recurred in many donors. Reportedly, a later analysis found an Asian-associated ancestry cluster had fewer N-insertions than the approximately 670-donor mean.

The CDR3 runs 15 residues. Germline CDR1 and CDR2: SGHVS and FQNEAQ. V shed 7 bases and J 0 bases; nucleotides not matched to a gene: 5. Remarks on this clone: Its antigen is unidentified.

PCR was performed using 60 Vbeta and 13 Jbeta primers. The data were produced by immunoSEQ multiplex PCR, yet TCRdb's version contains in-frame clones alone and is incomplete. Here the sample spans around 200,000 clones, around 86% being singletons. Sequencing input: PBMCs. The chain couples TRBV7-8 to TRBJ2-7; 11 nucleotides match TRBD1. The receptor comes from a man aged 45 to 65 in good health and CMV-seronegative. The CDR3 DNA sequence: TGTGCCAGCACACCCGGGACAGGGGGCTCCTACGAGCAGTACTTC. This sequence encodes CASTPGTGGSYEQYF.